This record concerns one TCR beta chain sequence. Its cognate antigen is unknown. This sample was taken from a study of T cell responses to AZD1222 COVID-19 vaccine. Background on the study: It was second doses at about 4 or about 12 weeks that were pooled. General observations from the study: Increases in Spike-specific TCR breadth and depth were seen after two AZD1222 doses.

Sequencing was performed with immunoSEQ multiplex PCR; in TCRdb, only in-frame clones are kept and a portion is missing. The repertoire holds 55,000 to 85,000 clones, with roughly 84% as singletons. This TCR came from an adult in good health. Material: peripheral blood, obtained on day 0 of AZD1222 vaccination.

This chain's CDR3 is CASSPLAHGQGAYNEQFF. The CDR3 bases are TGTGCCAGCTCACCACTCGCCCACGGGCAGGGGGCGTACAATGAGCAGTTCTTC. This chain uses TRBV18 with TRBJ2-1; 8 positions agree with TRBD1. Looked up from germline, CDR1 is KGHSH and CDR2 is LQKENI. V shed 1 base and J 4 bases; nucleotides not matched to a gene: 12. The CDR3 has 18 residues.